This entry is about one T cell receptor (beta chain). It lacks a known antigen. No clone much larger than this one lies a single base away; base qualities are absent. The germline V gene (reference sequence) supplies CDR1 MNHEY and CDR2 SMNVEV. The CDR3 spans 12 residues, from the cysteine through the phenylalanine. The sequence is cut down to CDR3 DNA, 36 bases in frame from base 1. A distance of 6 bases separates the germline ends of V and J, which lose 3 bases and 6 bases respectively. These data originate in a study of blood T cell repertoires in COVID-19 (dated by TCRdb to 2020 to 2022). General notes on the study: The collaborator samples originated in the United States, Italy and Spain and spanned the acute and convalescent phases of COVID-19. A de-identified subject ID, COVID-19 status, age in years and sex were almost always included in the sample metadata. The samples were drawn from the first 160 participants of the ongoing ImmuneRACE study and from over 950 subjects provided by 6 global collaborators. The material from the prospective study consisted of cDNA or gDNA derived from T cells, B-cell-depleted T cells, or PBMCs. A freely available public database, intended as a resource for researchers studying the immune response to SARS-CoV-2, is where the repertoires were released. Deeply sampled blood TCRbeta repertoires from subjects exposed to, actively infected with, or recovered from COVID-19 were included in the dataset. HLA class I and class II types, where available, came from metadata supplied by the sample provider rather than from assay-based typing. General conclusions and limits of the study: How much clinical and demographic metadata was included differed by source and by participant, and the metadata was provided uncurated.

Whole blood was collected in K2EDTA tubes by collaborating institutions according to the institutions' own protocols. For TCRbeta analysis, collaborator samples were shipped as frozen whole blood, as isolated PBMCs, or as DNA extracted from either sample type. TCRbeta CDR3 regions were amplified from genomic DNA using the immunoSEQ Assay, a bias-controlled multiplex PCR. Per the original workflow: The number of nucleated cells in each sample was estimated by amplification of reference gene primers within the assay. Sequence reads were collapsed and filtered to measure the absolute abundance of every unique TCRbeta CDR3 rearrangement. For each sample, productive Simpson clonality was calculated by taking the square root of Simpson's diversity index across productive rearrangements. TCRdb mirrors the immuneACCESS table, restricted to in-frame sequences. Some clones are absent from its copies; in checked studies, under half trace to an unresolved V gene, and the reason for the others is unknown. V, J and clone size reflect that table, while D and trimming were determined from the DNA. This sample is represented by 81,000 or so clones; approximately 89% of them were singletons. Roughly an eighth of the sample is held by the ten biggest clonotypes.

Material for sequencing was peripheral blood. The receptor was isolated from an older man with active or convalescent COVID-19. This sequence uses TRBV27 and TRBJ1-5; the D segment cannot be called with confidence. In nucleotides, the sequence is TGTGCCAGCAGTTTCCGGGGTCAGCCCCAGCATTTT. Translated, it gives CASSFRGQPQHF.